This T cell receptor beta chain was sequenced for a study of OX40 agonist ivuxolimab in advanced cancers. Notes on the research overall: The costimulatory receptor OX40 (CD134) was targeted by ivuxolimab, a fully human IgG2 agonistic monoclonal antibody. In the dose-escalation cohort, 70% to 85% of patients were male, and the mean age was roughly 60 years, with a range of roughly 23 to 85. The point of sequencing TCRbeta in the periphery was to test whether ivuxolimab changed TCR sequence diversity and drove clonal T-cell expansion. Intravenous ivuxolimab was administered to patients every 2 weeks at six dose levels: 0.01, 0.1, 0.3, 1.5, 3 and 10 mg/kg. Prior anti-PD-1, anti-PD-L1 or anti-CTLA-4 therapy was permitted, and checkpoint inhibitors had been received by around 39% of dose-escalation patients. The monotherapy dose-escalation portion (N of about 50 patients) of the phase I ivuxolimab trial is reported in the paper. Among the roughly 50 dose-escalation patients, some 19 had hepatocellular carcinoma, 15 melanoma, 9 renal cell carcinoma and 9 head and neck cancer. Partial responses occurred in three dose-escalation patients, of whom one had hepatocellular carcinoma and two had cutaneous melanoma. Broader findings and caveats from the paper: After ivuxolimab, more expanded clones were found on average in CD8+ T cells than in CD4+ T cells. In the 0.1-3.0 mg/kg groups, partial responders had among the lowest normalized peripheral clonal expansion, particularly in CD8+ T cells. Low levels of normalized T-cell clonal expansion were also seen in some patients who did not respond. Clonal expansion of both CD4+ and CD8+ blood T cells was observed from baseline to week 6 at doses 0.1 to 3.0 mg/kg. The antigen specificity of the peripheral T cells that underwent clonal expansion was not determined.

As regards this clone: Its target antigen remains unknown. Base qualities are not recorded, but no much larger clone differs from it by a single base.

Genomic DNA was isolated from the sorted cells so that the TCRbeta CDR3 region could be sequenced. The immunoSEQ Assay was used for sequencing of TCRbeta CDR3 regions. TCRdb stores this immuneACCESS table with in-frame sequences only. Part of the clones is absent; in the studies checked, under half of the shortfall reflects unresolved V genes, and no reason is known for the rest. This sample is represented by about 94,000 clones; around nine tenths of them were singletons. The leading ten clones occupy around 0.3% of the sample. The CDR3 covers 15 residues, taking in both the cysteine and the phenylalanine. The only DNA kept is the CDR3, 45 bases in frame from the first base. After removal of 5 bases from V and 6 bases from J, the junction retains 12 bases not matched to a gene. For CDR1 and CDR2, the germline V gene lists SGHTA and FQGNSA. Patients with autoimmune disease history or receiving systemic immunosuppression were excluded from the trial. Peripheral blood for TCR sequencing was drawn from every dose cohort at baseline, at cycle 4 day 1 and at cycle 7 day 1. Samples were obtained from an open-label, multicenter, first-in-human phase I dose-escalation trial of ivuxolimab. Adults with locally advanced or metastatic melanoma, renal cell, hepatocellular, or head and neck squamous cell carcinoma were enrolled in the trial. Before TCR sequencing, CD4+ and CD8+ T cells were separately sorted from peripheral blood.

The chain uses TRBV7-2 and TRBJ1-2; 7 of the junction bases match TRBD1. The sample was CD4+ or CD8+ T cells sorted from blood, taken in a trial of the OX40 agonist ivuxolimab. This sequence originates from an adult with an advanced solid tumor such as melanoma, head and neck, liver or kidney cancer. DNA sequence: TGTGCCAGCAGCCCCCGACAGGGAGGAGGGCATGGCTACACCTTC. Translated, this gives CASSPRQGGGHGYTF.